This paragraph covers one T cell receptor beta chain sequence. The sample comes from a study of OX40 agonist ivuxolimab in advanced cancers. The CDR3 is made up of 15 amino acids. Germline assignment: CDR1 MNHEY and CDR2 SVGAGI. V was clipped by 2 bases and J by 3 bases, with 13 bases between them. Measured with immunoSEQ multiplex PCR; TCRdb has only the in-frame clones, and not every one. The sample shows fewer than 85,000 clones, about 90% of them seen only once. The chain carries TRBV6-5 and TRBJ1-2; D not resolved. This specimen consisted of CD4+ or CD8+ T cells sorted from blood, obtained in a trial of the OX40 agonist ivuxolimab. This clonotype was obtained from an adult with an advanced solid tumor such as melanoma, head and neck, liver or kidney cancer. CDR3 coding DNA: TGTGCCAGCAGTTACCAGCGGAGCGGGGACTATGGCTACACCTTC. Translation: CASSYQRSGDYGYTF.